This T cell receptor beta chain was sequenced during a study of cytomegalovirus exposure and HLA in healthy donors. PCR primers comprised 60 Vbeta and 13 Jbeta primers. Sequencing used immunoSEQ multiplex PCR; TCRdb keeps in-frame clones, though not all of them. Among around 130,000 clones, about 79% were seen once, and the ten largest hold 2.5% to 3%. The CDR3 contains 16 residues. CDR1 and CDR2 from the germline V gene are SGHTA and FQGTGA. V dropped 3 bases and J dropped 9 bases, with 21 bases sitting between them. This chain connects TRBV7-3 to TRBJ2-1, with D maybe TRBD2 (6 bases). The origin of this receptor is a woman between 18 and 29 years old in good health and CMV-seropositive. Sequencing was done on a sample of PBMCs. The CDR3 loop is CASSFTPGVSGSEQFF. The CDR3 bases are TGTGCCAGCAGCTTCACCCCTGGGGTCTCCGGGAGTGAGCAGTTCTTC.